This T cell receptor beta chain was recorded in a study of a mutant IDH1 vaccine in newly diagnosed glioma. Study-level background: Averaging approximately 40 years of age, treated patients were about 60% male and approximately 38% female.

Germline loops: CDR1 MDHEN, CDR2 SYDVKM. This CDR3 contains 13 residues. Trimming pared 3 bases from V and 7 bases from J, leaving 7 bases between. Profiling relied on immunoSEQ multiplex PCR, and the TCRdb table lists in-frame clones only, not all of them. The sample shows 30,000 to 35,000 clones, more than 70% of them seen only once. A note on this clone: Its specificity is not known.

Time point in this sample: week 47, end of study. Vaccination used 300 ug of mutant IDH1 20-mer peptide per dose, with topical imiquimod. This receptor was obtained from a man in his forties or fifties with glioma. The sample in question was PBMCs, obtained from a glioma patient whose treatment included an IDH1 peptide vaccine. The chain links TRBV28 to TRBJ1-6, with TRBD1 as a possible D gene (5 bases). CDR3 loop: CASSLDNNSPLHF. In DNA form, the CDR3 reads TGTGCCAGCAGTTTGGACAACAATTCACCCCTCCACTTT.